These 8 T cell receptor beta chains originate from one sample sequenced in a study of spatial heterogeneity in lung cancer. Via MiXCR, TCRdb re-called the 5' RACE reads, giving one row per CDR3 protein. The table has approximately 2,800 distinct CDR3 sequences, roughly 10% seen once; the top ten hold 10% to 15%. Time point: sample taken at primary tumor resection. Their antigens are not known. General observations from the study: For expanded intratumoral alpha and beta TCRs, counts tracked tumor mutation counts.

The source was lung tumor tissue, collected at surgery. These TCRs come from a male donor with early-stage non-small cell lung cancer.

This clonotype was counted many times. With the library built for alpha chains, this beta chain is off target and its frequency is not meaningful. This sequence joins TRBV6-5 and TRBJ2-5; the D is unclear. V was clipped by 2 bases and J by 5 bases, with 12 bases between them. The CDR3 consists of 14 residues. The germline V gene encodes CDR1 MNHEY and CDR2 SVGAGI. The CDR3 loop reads CASSYDVFGETQYF. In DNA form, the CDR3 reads TGTGCCAGCAGTTACGACGTTTTCGGGGAGACCCAGTACTTC.

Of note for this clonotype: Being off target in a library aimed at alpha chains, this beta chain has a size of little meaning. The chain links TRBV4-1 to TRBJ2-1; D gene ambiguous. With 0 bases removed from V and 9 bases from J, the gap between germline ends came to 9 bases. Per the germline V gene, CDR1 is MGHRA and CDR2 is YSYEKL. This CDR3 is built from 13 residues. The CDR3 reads CASSQEVGTEQFF. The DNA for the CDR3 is TGCGCCAGCAGCCAAGAGGTCGGCACTGAGCAGTTCTTC.

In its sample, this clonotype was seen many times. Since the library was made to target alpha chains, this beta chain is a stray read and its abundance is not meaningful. CDR3 sequence (DNA): TGTGCCAGCAGAGGAACCGGGACAGGGGACAGTAACACCATATATTTT. Translation gives CASRGTGTGDSNTIYF. The rearrangement uses TRBV11-2 and TRBJ1-3, with 10 bases lining up with TRBD1. CDR1 and CDR2 from the germline V gene are SGHAT and FQNNGV. The length of the CDR3 is 16 residues. V was clipped by 6 bases and J by 7 bases; unmatched bases: 12.

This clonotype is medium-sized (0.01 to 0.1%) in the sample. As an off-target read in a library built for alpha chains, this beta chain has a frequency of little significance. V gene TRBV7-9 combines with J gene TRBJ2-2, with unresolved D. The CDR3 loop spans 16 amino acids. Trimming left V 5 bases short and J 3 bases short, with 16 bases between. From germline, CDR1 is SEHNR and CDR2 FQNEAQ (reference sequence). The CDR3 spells CASSRQSPRDTGELFF. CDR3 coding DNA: TGTGCCAGCAGCCGGCAATCCCCCCGAGACACCGGGGAGCTGTTTTTT.

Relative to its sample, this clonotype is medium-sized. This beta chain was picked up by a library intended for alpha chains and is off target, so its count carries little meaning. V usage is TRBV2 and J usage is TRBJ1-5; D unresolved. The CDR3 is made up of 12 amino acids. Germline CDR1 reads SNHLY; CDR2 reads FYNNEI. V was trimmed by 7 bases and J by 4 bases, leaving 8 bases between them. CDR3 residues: CASKIDNQPQHF. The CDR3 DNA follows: TGTGCCAGCAAGATAGATAATCAGCCCCAGCATTTT.

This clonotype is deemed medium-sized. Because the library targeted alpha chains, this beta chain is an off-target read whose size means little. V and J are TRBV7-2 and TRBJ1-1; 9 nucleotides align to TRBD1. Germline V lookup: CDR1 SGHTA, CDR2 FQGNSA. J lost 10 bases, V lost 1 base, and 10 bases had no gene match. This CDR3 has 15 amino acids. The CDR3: CASSLVYRGQRGAFF. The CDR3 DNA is TGTGCCAGCAGCTTAGTCTACAGGGGGCAAAGGGGAGCTTTCTTT. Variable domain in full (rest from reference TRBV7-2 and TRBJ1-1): GAGVSQSPSNKVTEKGKDVELRCDPISGHTALYWYRQSLGQGLEFLIYFQGNSAPDKSGLPSDRFSAERTGGSVSTLTIQRTQQEDSAVYLCASSLVYRGQRGAFFGQGTRLTVV.

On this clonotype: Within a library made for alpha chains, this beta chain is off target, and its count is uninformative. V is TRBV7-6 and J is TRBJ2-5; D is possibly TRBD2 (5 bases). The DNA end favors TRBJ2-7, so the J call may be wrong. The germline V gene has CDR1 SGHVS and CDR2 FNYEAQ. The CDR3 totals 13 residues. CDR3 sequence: CASSSSRSSEQYF. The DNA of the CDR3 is TGTGCCAGCAGCTCTAGCCGCTCTTCCGAGCAGTACTTC.

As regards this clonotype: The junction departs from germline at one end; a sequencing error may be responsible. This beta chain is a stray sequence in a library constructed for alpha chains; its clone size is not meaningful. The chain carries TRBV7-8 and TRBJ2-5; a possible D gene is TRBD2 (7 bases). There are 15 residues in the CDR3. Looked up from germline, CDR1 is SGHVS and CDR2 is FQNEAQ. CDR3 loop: CASSLVGGQSETRYF. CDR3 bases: TGTGCCAGCAGCTTAGTCGGGGGGCAGTCAGAGACCCGGTACTTC.